This TCR beta chain was sequenced in a study of regulatory T cells in long-lasting Graves disease. This clonotype was counted at least ten times. Its antigen is not known. Whole-study findings and limits: Owing to a sample size that was small, accuracy may have been reduced. Persistent patients shared thousands of public clonotypes among themselves. Newly diagnosed patients shared fewer, at about 890.

CDR3-region Arm-PCR and iRepertoire HTBI primers produced the TCR beta libraries. In the study's own analysis: Samples revealed approximately 60 TRBV and 14 TRBJ segments. From the multiplex PCR reads, TCRdb called clonotypes with MiXCR, one entry per CDR3 protein. TCRdb, not the authors, supplied the V and J calls. This table has about 310,000 distinct CDR3 sequences, 22% appearing once. Germline values: CDR1 SGHAT, CDR2 FQNNGV. The V end was cut by 6 bases, the J end by 4 bases, with 4 bases between. The CDR3 is 11 amino acids. This sample's time point: persistent/refractory GD, antithyroid drugs over 5 years with positive TRAb. Following extraction of RNA from PBMCs, that RNA was used to make the TCR library.

This clonotype was obtained from a female donor with Graves disease. Here the sequenced sample was peripheral blood mononuclear cells (PBMCs), taken when the disease was refractory, from a patient treated with antithyroid drugs. The chain carries TRBV11-2 and TRBJ1-5; D not resolved. The CDR3 is CASRANQPQHF. The DNA of the CDR3 is TGTGCCAGCAGGGCAAATCAGCCCCAGCATTTT. The entire variable domain, with the rest obtained from reference TRBV11-2 and TRBJ1-5, is as follows: EAGVAQSPRYKIIEKRQSVAFWCNPISGHATLYWYQQILGQGPKLLIQFQNNGVVDDSQLPKDRFSAERLKGVDSTLKIQPAKLEDSAVYLCASRANQPQHFGDGTRLSIL.